These 7 T cell receptor beta chains came from one sample sequenced in a study of OX40 agonist ivuxolimab in advanced cancers. The method behind the library was the immunoSEQ multiplex PCR assay. Here the immuneACCESS table is served through TCRdb, limited to in-frame sequences with V and J called. Missing clones are a known gap in these copies; in checked studies unresolved V genes cover under half, and the rest lacks a known reason. Recorded for this sample are around 86,000 clones; about 93% of them occurred a single time. The top ten clones comprise roughly an eighth of the sample. Sample: CD4+ or CD8+ T cells sorted from blood, taken in a trial of the OX40 agonist ivuxolimab. These TCRs come from an adult with an advanced solid tumor such as melanoma, head and neck, liver or kidney cancer.

V is TRBV9 and J is TRBJ1-3, with D possibly being TRBD1 (6 bases). V lost 3 bases and J lost 0, with 16 bases in between. The germline V gene has CDR1 SGDLS and CDR2 YYNGEE. The CDR3 is 17 residues long. CDR3 protein: CASSGNRVSPSGNTIYF. The CDR3 DNA follows: TGTGCCAGCAGCGGCAACAGGGTCTCCCCCTCTGGAAACACCATATATTTT. The complete variable domain, with remaining parts taken from reference TRBV9 and TRBJ1-3, reads DSGVTQTPKHLITATGQRVTLRCSPRSGDLSVYWYQQSLDQGLQFLIQYYNGEERAKGNILERFSAQQFPDLHSELNLSSLELGDSALYFCASSGNRVSPSGNTIYFGEGSWLTVV.

The chain employs TRBV4-3 and TRBJ2-3, with TRBD2 matching 9 bases. V shed 0 bases, J shed 2 bases, and the junction held 6 bases outside the gene matches. CDR1 and CDR2 from the germline V gene are LGHNA and YSLEER. The CDR3 sequence is 17 residues long. The CDR3 protein is CASSQDELAGNTDTQYF. The CDR3 DNA reads TGCGCCAGCAGCCAAGATGAGCTAGCGGGGAACACAGATACGCAGTATTTT.

This chain uses TRBV28 with TRBJ2-7, with 7 bases aligning to TRBD1. The CDR3 has 14 amino acids. Trimming took 3 bases from V and 6 from J; bases not matched to a gene: 8. Germline CDR1 is MDHEN and CDR2 is SYDVKM. CDR3 protein: CASSFRDSKAEQYF. CDR3 coding DNA: TGTGCCAGCAGTTTCAGGGACAGCAAAGCCGAGCAGTACTTC.

This sequence joins TRBV5-8 and TRBJ1-1; 7 positions agree with TRBD1. CDR3 length: 13 amino acids. The V segment lost 4 bases and the J segment 6 bases; nucleotides outside the gene matches: 6. Germline V CDR1 and CDR2: SGHTS, YDEGEE. The CDR3 coding sequence is TGTGCCAGCAGCCCAGGGGGGGGCCCTGAAGCTTTCTTT. Translation gives CASSPGGGPEAFF.

The V gene is TRBV27, the J gene TRBJ2-6, with D tentatively TRBD1 or TRBD2 (6 bases each). The germline V gene has CDR1 MNHEY and CDR2 SMNVEV (reference sequence). V lost 1 base and J 1 base, leaving 8 bases between the germline ends. The CDR3 contains 16 residues. In DNA, the CDR3 is TGTGCCAGCAGTTTATTAGGGGGGTCTGGGGCCAACGTCCTGACTTTC. Translated, it gives CASSLLGGSGANVLTF.

This clone is a singleton in its sample. J is TRBJ2-7 and V is TRBV5-6; TRBD1 agrees at 9 bases. The CDR3 consists of 14 residues. Germline V CDR1 and CDR2: SGHDT, YYEEEE. Unmatched junction bases numbered 7, after V lost 6 bases and J lost 3 bases. The CDR3 here is CASTPGQGFYEQYF. CDR3 DNA: TGTGCCAGCACTCCGGGACAGGGCTTCTACGAGCAGTACTTC.

This clone was seen only once. This chain joins TRBV27 and TRBJ2-7; 7 bases line up with TRBD2. The germline V gene has CDR1 MNHEY and CDR2 SMNVEV (reference sequence). The CDR3 is made up of 14 amino acids. The J segment lost 4 bases and the V segment lost 5 bases, leaving 8 bases of the junction unmatched. The CDR3 coding sequence is TGTGCCAGCAGTCCGATGACGGGAGGTTACGAGCAGTACTTC. It translates to CASSPMTGGYEQYF.